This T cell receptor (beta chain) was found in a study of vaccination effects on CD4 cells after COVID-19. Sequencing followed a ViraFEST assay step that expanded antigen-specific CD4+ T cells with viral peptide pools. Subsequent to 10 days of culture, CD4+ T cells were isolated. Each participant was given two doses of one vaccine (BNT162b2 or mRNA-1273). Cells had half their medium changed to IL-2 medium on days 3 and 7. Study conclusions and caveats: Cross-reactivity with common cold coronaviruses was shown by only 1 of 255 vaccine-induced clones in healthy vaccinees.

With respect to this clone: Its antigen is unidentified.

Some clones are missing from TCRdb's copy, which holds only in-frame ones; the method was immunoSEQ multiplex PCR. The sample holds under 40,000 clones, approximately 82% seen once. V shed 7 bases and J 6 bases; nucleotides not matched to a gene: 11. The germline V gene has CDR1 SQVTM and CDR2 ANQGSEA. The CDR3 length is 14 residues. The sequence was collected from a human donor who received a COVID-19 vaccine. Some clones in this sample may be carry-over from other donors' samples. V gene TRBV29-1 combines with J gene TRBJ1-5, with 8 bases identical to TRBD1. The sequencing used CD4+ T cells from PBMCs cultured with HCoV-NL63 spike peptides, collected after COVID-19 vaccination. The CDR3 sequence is CSASGQGVGQPQHF. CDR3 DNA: TGCAGCGCCTCCGGACAGGGAGTTGGTCAGCCCCAGCATTTT.